This entry describes one TCR beta chain. These data are taken from a study of human T cells and chemical hapten exposure. Study-wide context: The variation in per-sample TCR yields arose mainly from small differences in pooled library volumes.

CDR1 is SGHRS, CDR2 YFSETQ, per germline. This CDR3 comprises 14 residues. V was pared by 4 bases and J by 10 bases, with 11 bases of the junction left unmatched. Whole blood, unfractionated, served as the material for total RNA extraction. Individual cDNA molecules received unique molecular identifiers in the library. Original data processing: Counting gave a median of roughly 100,000 TCRs per sample, with values ranging from roughly 23,224 to 700,000. TCRdb re-called the reads through MiXCR, storing one row per CDR3 protein. V and J calls and clone size were set by TCRdb, not the authors. The profile shows around 120,000 distinct CDR3 sequences, roughly 8.5% of them singletons.

The chain uses TRBV5-1 and TRBJ1-1; 9 positions match TRBD1. Input material: whole blood. This clonotype was obtained from a human donor in good health. Some clones in this sample may be carry-over from other donors' samples. This chain's CDR3 is CASSDPGQGRRAFF. Here the CDR3 DNA reads TGCGCCAGCAGCGATCCGGGACAGGGAAGGAGAGCTTTCTTT.